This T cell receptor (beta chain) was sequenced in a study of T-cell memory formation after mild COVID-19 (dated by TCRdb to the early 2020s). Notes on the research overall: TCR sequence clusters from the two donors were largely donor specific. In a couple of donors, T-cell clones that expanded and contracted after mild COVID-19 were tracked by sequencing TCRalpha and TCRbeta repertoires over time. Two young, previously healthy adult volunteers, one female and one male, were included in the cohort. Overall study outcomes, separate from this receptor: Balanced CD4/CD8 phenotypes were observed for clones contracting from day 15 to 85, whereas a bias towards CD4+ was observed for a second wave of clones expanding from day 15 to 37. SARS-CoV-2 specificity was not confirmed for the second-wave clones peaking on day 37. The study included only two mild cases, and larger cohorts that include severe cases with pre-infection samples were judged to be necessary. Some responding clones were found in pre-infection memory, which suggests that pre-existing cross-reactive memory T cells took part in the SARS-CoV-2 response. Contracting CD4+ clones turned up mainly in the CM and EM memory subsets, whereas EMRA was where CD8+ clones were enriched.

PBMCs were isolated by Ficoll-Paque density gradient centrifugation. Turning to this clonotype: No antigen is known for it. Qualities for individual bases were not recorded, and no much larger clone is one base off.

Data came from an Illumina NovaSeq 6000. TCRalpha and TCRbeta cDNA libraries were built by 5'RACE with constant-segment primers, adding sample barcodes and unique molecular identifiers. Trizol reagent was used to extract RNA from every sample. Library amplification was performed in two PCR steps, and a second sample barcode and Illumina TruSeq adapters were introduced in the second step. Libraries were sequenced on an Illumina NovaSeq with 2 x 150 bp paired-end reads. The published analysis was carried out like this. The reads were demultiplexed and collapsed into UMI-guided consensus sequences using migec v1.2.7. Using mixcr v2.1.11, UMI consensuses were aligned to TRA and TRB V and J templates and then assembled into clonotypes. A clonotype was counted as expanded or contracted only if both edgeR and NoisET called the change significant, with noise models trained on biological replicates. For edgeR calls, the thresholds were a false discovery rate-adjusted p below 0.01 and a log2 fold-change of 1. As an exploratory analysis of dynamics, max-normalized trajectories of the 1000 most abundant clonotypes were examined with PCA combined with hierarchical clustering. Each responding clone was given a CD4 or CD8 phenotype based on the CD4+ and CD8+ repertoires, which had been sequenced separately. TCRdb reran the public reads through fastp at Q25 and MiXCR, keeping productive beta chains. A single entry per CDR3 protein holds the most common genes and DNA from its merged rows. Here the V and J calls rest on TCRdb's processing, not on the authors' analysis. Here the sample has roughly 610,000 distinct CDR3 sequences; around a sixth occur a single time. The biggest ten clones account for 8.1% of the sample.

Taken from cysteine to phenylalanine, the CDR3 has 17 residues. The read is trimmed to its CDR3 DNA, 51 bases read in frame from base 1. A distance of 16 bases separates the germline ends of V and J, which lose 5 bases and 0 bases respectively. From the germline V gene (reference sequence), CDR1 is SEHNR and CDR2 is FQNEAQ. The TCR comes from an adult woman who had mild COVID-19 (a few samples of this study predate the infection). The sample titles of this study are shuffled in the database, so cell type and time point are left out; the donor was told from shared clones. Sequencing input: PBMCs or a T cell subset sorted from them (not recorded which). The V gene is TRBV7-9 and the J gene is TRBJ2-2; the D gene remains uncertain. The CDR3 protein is CASSVTTTLANTGELFF. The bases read TGTGCCAGCAGCGTAACCACGACCCTGGCGAACACCGGGGAGCTGTTTTTT.